These 4 T cell receptor beta chains were sequenced from one sample in a study of T cell responses to AZD1222 COVID-19 vaccine. Measured with immunoSEQ multiplex PCR; TCRdb has only the in-frame clones, and not every one. The data contain tens of thousands of clones, roughly 86% of them singletons. The sequencing here drew on peripheral blood, taken on day 0 of AZD1222 vaccination. These TCRs come from an adult in good health.

The chain has TRBV5-1 and TRBJ2-1; TRBD1 agrees at 9 bases. CDR3 size: 15 residues. After removal of 4 bases from V and 5 bases from J, the junction contained 7 bases not matched to a gene. Germline lookup yields CDR1 SGHRS and CDR2 YFSETQ. In DNA form, the CDR3 reads TGCGCCAGCAGCCCGGACAGGGGTCCCCACAATGAGCAGTTCTTC. It encodes CASSPDRGPHNEQFF.

This clone has just one count. V usage is TRBV6-5 and J usage is TRBJ1-5; 7 nucleotides align to TRBD1. This CDR3 region has 13 residues. Germline V gives CDR1 MNHEY, CDR2 SVGAGI. V dropped 7 bases and J dropped 4; count of bases not matched to a gene: 4. CDR3 residues: CASKQGTNQPQHF. CDR3 coding DNA: TGTGCCAGCAAACAGGGGACAAATCAGCCCCAGCATTTT.

J is TRBJ2-2 and V is TRBV3-1 (or the pseudogene TRBV3-2); the D call may be TRBD1 or TRBD2 (5 bases each). The CDR3 runs to 15 residues. Germline CDR1 and CDR2: LGHDT and YNNKEL (reference sequence). Trimming removed 1 base from V and 1 base from J, with 7 bases in between. The DNA for the CDR3 is TGTGCCAGCAGCCAAGCGGGACGGAACACCGGGGAGCTGTTTTTT. Amino acids: CASSQAGRNTGELFF.

This clone was observed once. This chain uses TRBV30 with TRBJ1-2, with D possibly being TRBD1 (6 bases). Per germline, CDR1 GTSNPN and CDR2 SVGIG (reference sequence). V lost 2 bases to trimming and J lost 8 bases, with 12 bases between them. This CDR3 region has 12 residues. The chain's CDR3 is CAWSRQAGGYTF. CDR3 sequence (DNA): TGTGCCTGGAGTCGACAGGCGGGGGGCTACACCTTC.